This record looks at one T cell receptor (beta chain) sequence and its context. Trimming at V came to 5 bases and at J to 0 bases, leaving 6 bases not matched to a gene. Germline lookup yields CDR1 SNHLY and CDR2 FYNNEI. The CDR3 sequence is 15 residues long. This sample is drawn from a study of blood T cell repertoires in COVID-19. Method: immunoSEQ multiplex PCR; TCRdb's copy keeps in-frame clones and lacks some. The table has 200,000 to 250,000 clones, about 90% seen once; the top ten hold more than 3%. This chain links TRBV2 with TRBJ2-7, with 8 bases identical to TRBD1. The sequenced sample consisted of PBMCs or T cells enriched from blood (not recorded which). This sequence originates from a woman aged 30 to 39 who had been exposed to COVID-19. The CDR3 sequence: CASSSQTGVSYEQYF. The CDR3 DNA is TGTGCCAGCAGTTCCCAGACAGGGGTCTCCTACGAGCAGTACTTC.